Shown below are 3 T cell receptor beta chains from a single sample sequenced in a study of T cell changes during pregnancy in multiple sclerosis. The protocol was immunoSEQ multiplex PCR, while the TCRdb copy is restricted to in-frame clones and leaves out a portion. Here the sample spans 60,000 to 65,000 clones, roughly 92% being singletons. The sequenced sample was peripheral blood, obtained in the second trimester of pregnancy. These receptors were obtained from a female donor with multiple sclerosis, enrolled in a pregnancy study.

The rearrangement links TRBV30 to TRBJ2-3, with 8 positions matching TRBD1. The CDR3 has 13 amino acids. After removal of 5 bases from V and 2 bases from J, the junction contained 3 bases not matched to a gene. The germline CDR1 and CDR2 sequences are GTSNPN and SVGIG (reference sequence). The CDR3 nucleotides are TGTGCCTGGTCAGGGGGCCACACAGATACGCAGTATTTT. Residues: CAWSGGHTDTQYF.

For the CDR3, the DNA is TGTGCCAGCAGTTCTCACACCGGGGAGCTGTTTTTT. As protein: CASSSHTGELFF. The chain links TRBV27 to TRBJ2-2; D is ambiguous. The CDR3 spans 12 residues. CDR1 is MNHEY, CDR2 SMNVEV, per germline (reference sequence). V lost 4 bases and J lost 3, with 3 bases in between.

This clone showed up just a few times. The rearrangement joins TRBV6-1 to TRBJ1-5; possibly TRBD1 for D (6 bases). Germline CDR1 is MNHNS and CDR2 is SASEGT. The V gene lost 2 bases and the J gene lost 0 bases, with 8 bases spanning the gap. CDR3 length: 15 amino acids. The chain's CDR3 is CASSESRGSNQPQHF. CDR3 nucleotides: TGTGCCAGCAGTGAAAGCAGGGGTAGCAATCAGCCCCAGCATTTT.